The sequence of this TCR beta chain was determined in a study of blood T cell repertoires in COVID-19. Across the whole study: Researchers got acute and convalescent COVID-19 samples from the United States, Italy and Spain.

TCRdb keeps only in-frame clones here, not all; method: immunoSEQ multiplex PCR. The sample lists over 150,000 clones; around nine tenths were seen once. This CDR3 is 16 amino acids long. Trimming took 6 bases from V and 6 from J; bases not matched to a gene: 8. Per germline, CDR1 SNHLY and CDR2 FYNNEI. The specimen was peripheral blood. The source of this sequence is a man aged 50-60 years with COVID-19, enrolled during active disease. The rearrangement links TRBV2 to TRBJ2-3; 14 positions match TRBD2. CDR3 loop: CASSRTSGGPGDTQYF. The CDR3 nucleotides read TGTGCCAGCAGCCGGACTAGCGGGGGGCCCGGTGATACGCAGTATTTT.